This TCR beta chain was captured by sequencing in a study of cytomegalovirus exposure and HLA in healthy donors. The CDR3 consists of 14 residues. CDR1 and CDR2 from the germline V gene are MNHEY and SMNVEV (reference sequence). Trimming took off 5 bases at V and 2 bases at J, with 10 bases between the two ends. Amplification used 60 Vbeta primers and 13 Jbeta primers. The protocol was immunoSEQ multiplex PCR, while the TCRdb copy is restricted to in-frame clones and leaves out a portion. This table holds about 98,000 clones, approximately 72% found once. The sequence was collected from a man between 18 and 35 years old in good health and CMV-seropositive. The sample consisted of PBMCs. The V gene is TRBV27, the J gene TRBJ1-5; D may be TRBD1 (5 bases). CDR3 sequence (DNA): TGTGCCAGCAGTAGATTAGGGGGCAATCAGCCCCAGCATTTT. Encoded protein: CASSRLGGNQPQHF.